Each of the 7 T cell receptor beta chains below was sequenced from the same sample in a study of PD-L1 blockade in urothelial cancer. Profiling relied on immunoSEQ multiplex PCR, and the TCRdb table lists in-frame clones only, not all of them. The sample holds tens of thousands of clones; about 90% are singletons and the top ten take roughly 8.2%. The input for sequencing was PBMCs, taken around atezolizumab (anti-PD-L1) treatment. The origin of the receptors is a man between 60 and 75 years old with urothelial cancer.

V gene TRBV28 combines with J gene TRBJ1-1, with 9 bases fitting TRBD1. The CDR3 has 15 residues. Germline assignment: CDR1 MDHEN and CDR2 SYDVKM. The J segment lost 1 base and the V segment lost 3 bases, leaving 3 bases of the junction unmatched. The CDR3 nucleotides are TGTGCCAGCAGTTTGAGGGACAGGGAGAACACTGAAGCTTTCTTT. It specifies CASSLRDRENTEAFF.

J is TRBJ2-1 and V is TRBV5-6; D possibly corresponds to TRBD1 (5 bases). V shed 0 bases and J shed 1 base, with 14 bases lying between them. Germline lookup yields CDR1 SGHDT and CDR2 YYEEEE. CDR3 length: 17 residues. CDR3 DNA: TGTGCCAGCAGCTTGGAGGTCGGCAGGGTATCCTACAATGAGCAGTTCTTC. This gives the protein CASSLEVGRVSYNEQFF.

The chain employs TRBV7-6 and TRBJ1-3, with TRBD1 as a possible D gene (5 bases). This CDR3 has 16 residues. The ends were cut back, 6 bases at V and 4 bases at J, with 19 bases in the middle. CDR1 is SGHVS and CDR2 is FNYEAQ in the germline V gene. The CDR3 loop is CASSPRDRHQGNTIYF. The CDR3 DNA sequence: TGTGCCAGCAGTCCCCGAGACAGACATCAAGGAAACACCATATATTTT.

The gene calls are TRBV6-5 and TRBJ2-7; a possible D gene is TRBD2 (5 bases). Near its end, the DNA agrees better with TRBJ2-1, so the J call may be wrong. CDR3 length: 16 amino acids. The germline gives CDR1 MNHEY, CDR2 SVGAGI. CDR3 nucleotide sequence: TGTGCCAGCAGTTACCGGGAACTTCGGACTTACAATGAGCAGTTCTTC. Protein: CASSYRELRTYNEQFF.

This clone was detected once. V usage is TRBV19 and J usage is TRBJ2-2, with D tentatively TRBD2 (6 bases). V lost 5 bases to trimming and J lost 6 bases, with 16 bases between them. The CDR3 has 15 residues. Germline V gene sequence: CDR1 LNHDA, CDR2 SQIVND (reference sequence). In DNA, the CDR3 is TGTGCCAGTAGTTCCCGGGTTTCGGGAGCCGGGGAGCTGTTTTTT. Translated: CASSSRVSGAGELFF.

This chain connects TRBV14 to TRBJ1-1, with 9 bases aligning to TRBD1. The CDR3 totals 15 residues. Germline values: CDR1 SGHDN, CDR2 FVKESK. V gave up 0 bases and J gave up 3 bases; unmatched junction bases: 2. The CDR3 DNA follows: TGTGCCAGCAGCCAAGAAAACAGGGGGCACACTGAAGCTTTCTTT. Amino acid sequence: CASSQENRGHTEAFF.

The chain is built from TRBV6-4 and TRBJ2-7; TRBD1 aligns across 7 bases. The V gene end was trimmed by 6 bases and the J gene end by 2 bases; junction bases not matched to a gene: 10. This CDR3 spans 15 amino acids. Looked up from germline, CDR1 is MRHNA and CDR2 is SNTAGT. CDR3 amino acids: CASRDGQDETYEQYF. For the CDR3, the DNA is TGTGCCAGCAGGGACGGACAGGATGAGACCTACGAGCAGTACTTC.